This T cell receptor beta chain derives from a study of blood T cell repertoires in COVID-19. About the research overall: There were acute and convalescent COVID-19 samples, and they came from the United States, Italy and Spain. From T cells, B-cell-depleted T cells, or PBMCs came the material, which was cDNA or gDNA.

Participant reports of clinical history set cohort assignment. Assay: immunoSEQ multiplex PCR; the TCRdb copy retains only in-frame clones and omits some. There are over 350,000 clones in the sample; about 85% occur only once, and about 2.1% lies in the top ten. Sequenced: PBMCs or T cells enriched from blood (not recorded which). The sequence was collected from a woman aged 18-29 years with acute COVID-19.

This CDR3 reads CAISGGDRLNTIYF. CDR3 DNA sequence: TGTGCCATCAGTGGGGGGGACAGGTTAAACACCATATATTTT. J is TRBJ1-3 and V is TRBV10-3, with 8 bases fitting TRBD1. Per germline, CDR1 ENHRY and CDR2 SYGVKD. This CDR3 region has 14 residues. J lost 6 bases, V lost 4 bases, and 5 bases had no gene match.